This T cell receptor beta chain was captured in a study of blood T cell repertoires in COVID-19. Some clones are missing from TCRdb's copy, which holds only in-frame ones; the method was immunoSEQ multiplex PCR. The table lists approximately 190,000 clones, roughly 86% of them singletons. Germline V CDR1 and CDR2: LNHDA, SQIVND (reference sequence). The CDR3 has 15 amino acids. V was pared by 1 base and J by 0 bases, with 7 bases between. Sequencing used PBMCs or T cells enriched from blood (not recorded which). This TCR derives from a middle-aged woman in a cohort exposed to, infected with or recovered from COVID-19 (not recorded which). V and J are TRBV19 and TRBJ1-5; no clear D. The DNA for the CDR3 is TGTGCCAGTAGTATAGTAGTCGGTAGCAATCAGCCCCAGCATTTT. Its protein product is CASSIVVGSNQPQHF.